This TCR beta chain was sequenced in a study of glioma-infiltrating T cells. About the research overall: Glioblastomas were WHO grade IV, sampled at first diagnosis; low-grade were grade II.

The iRepertoire nested amplicon-rescue multiplex PCR amplified TCR alpha and beta CDR3s from RNA. Tissue mRNA or PBMC total RNA, roughly 100-400 ng, went into one-step reverse transcription and amplification. TCRdb re-called the multiplex PCR reads with MiXCR, one entry per CDR3 protein. Of a few hundred thousand distinct CDR3 sequences listed, 41% are singletons. Study-level results: Tissue-blood divergence was below expectation in non-neoplastic patients, above in gliomas. Shared blood CDR3 signature motifs marked patients with low tissue-blood divergence.

Concerning this clonotype: Its antigen is not known.

CDR1 is DFQATT, CDR2 SNEGSKA, per germline (reference sequence). The CDR3 loop spans 15 amino acids. With V trimmed by 5 bases and J by 2 bases, 10 bases remained unmatched. The sample taken for sequencing was glioma tissue, nonneoplastic brain tissue, or PBMCs (not recorded which). The TCR sequence derives from a human donor with low-grade glioma or glioblastoma, undergoing nonglioma brain surgery, or in good health (not recorded which). This chain links TRBV20-1 with TRBJ2-7; TRBD1 matches at 9 bases. This chain's CDR3 is CSAPDRDRDPYEQYF. CDR3 DNA: TGCAGTGCTCCGGACCGGGACAGGGACCCCTACGAGCAGTACTTC.